The sequence of this TCR beta chain was determined in a study of technical replicates of blood from a handful of donors. Method: immunoSEQ multiplex PCR; TCRdb's copy keeps in-frame clones and lacks some. The table has 65,000 to 95,000 clones, over 80% seen once. Germline V lookup: CDR1 SNHLY, CDR2 FYNNEI. J gave up 6 bases and V 8 bases, and 12 bases lay outside the gene matches. The length of the CDR3 is 15 residues. The clonotype was recovered from a human donor in good health. Sequencing was done on a sample of T cells isolated from PBMCs. The V gene is TRBV2, the J gene TRBJ2-1; 8 bases map to TRBD2. The CDR3 bases are TGTGCCAGCCAGTTAAGCGGGAGCTCAATCAATGAGCAGTTCTTC. Protein product: CASQLSGSSINEQFF.